Sequencing of this T cell receptor beta chain was carried out in a study of CD8+CD57+ T cells in acquired aplastic anemia. The study's findings and limits: A significant difference in CD8+ Simpson's diversity between patients and controls was not found.

TCR beta VDJ and CDR3 profiles were obtained from a genomic DNA template. TCRdb used MiXCR to reprocess the reads, holding one entry per CDR3 protein. Seen here are hundreds of thousands of distinct CDR3 sequences, approximately 58% observed once, and the top ten hold under 1.5%. The germline V gene has CDR1 SGHRS and CDR2 YFSETQ. The CDR3 is 14 residues long. Trimming stripped 0 bases from V and 4 bases from J, with 10 bases between. A remark on this clonotype: What it binds is unknown.

Only patients with CD8+CD57+ cell expansion on flow cytometry were chosen for sequencing. The sequenced material came from sorted CD4+, CD8+, or CD8+CD57+ T cells (not recorded which) from PBMCs. The source is a human donor with aplastic anemia. The chain recombines TRBV5-1 with TRBJ1-1; D gene uncertain. In DNA form, the CDR3 reads TGCGCCAGCAGCTTGGCCAGCGCGGGCACTGAAGCTTTCTTT. This translates into CASSLASAGTEAFF.